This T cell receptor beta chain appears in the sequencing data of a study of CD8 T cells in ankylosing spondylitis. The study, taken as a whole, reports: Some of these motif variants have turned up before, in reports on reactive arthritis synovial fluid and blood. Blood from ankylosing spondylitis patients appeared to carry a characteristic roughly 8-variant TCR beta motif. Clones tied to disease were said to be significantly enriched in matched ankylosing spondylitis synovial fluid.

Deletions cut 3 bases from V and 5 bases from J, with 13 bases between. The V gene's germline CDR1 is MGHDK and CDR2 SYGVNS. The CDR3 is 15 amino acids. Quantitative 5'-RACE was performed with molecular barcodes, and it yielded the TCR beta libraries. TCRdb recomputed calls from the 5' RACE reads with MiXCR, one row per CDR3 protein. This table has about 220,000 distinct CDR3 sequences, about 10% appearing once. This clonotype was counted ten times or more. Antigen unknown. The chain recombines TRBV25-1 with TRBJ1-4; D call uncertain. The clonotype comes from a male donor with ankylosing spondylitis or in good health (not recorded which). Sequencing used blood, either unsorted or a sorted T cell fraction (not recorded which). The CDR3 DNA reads TGTGCCAGCAGTGACTTGTACGGAAACAATGAAAAACTGTTTTTT. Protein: CASSDLYGNNEKLFF. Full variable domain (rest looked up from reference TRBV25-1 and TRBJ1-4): EADIYQTPRYLVIGTGKKITLECSQTMGHDKMYWYQQDPGMELHLIHYSYGVNSTEKGDLSSESTVSRIRTEHFPLTLESARPSHTSQYLCASSDLYGNNEKLFFGSGTQLSVL.